This T cell receptor beta chain was sequenced during a study of cytomegalovirus exposure and HLA in healthy donors. 13 Jbeta primers and 60 Vbeta primers were used for the PCR. Profiling relied on immunoSEQ multiplex PCR, and the TCRdb table lists in-frame clones only, not all of them. The profile shows 160,000 or so clones, about 77% of them singletons. This CDR3 spans 16 amino acids. CDR1 SGHNT and CDR2 YENEEA come from the germline V gene. The V and J ends lost 5 bases and 4 bases respectively, with 17 bases between them. This clone was counted between two and nine times. This sequence originates from a man aged 18-30 years in good health and CMV-seropositive. Material: PBMCs. The genes are TRBV11-3 and TRBJ1-4, with a tentative D call TRBD1 (6 bases). CDR3 DNA: TGTGCCAGCAGCCAAGATAAGGGGGTTCTTAATGAAAAACTGTTTTTT. Translated: CASSQDKGVLNEKLFF.